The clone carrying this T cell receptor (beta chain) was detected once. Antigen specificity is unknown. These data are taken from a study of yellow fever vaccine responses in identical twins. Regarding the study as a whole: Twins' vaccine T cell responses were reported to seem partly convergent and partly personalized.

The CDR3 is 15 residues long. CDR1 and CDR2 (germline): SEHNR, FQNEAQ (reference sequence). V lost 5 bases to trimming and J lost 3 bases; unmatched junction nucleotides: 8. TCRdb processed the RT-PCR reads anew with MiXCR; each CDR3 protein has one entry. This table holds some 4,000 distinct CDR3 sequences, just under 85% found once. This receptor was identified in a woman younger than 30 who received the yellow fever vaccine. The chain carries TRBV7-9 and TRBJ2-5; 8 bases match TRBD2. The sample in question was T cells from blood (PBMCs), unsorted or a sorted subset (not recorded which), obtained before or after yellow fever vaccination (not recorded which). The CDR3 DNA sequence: TGTGCCAGCAGCCCAAAACTAGCGGTGAAAGAGACCCAGTACTTC. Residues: CASSPKLAVKETQYF.